This T cell receptor beta chain was observed in a study of CD8 T cells in ankylosing spondylitis. This clonotype showed up just a few times. Its antigen is not identified. Overall study findings and caveats: Matched ankylosing spondylitis synovial fluid reportedly contained a significantly enriched population of disease-linked clones. As for the disease-linked clones, they showed a CD8+ phenotype and occurred at relatively low frequencies in peripheral blood. Past research had described some motif variants in reactive arthritis synovial fluid and blood.

The CDR3 totals 15 residues. Unmatched junction bases numbered 4, after V lost 2 bases and J lost 0 bases. Germline V CDR1 and CDR2: SGHRS, YFSETQ. 5'-RACE, quantitative and with molecular barcodes, yielded the TCR beta libraries. TCRdb reprocessed the 5' RACE reads with MiXCR, giving one entry per CDR3 protein. There are about 280,000 distinct CDR3 sequences in the sample; roughly 20% occur only once, and under 8.5% lies in the top ten. Material: blood, either unsorted or a sorted T cell fraction (not recorded which). This TCR derives from a male donor with ankylosing spondylitis or in good health (not recorded which). V gene TRBV5-1 combines with J gene TRBJ2-7; 8 nucleotides match TRBD2. The CDR3 DNA follows: TGCGCCAGCAGCTTTTCAGCGGGGGCCTCCTACGAGCAGTACGTC. Translating gives CASSFSAGASYEQYV.